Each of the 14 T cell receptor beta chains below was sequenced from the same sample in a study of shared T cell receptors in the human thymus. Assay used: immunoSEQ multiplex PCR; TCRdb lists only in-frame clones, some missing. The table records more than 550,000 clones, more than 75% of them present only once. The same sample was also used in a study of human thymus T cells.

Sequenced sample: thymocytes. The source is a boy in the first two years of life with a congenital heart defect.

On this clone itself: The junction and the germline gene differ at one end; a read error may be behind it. The CDR3 reads CSASPLAHF. The CDR3 bases are TGCAGTGCTAGCCCCTTAGCACACTTC. V usage is TRBV20-1 and J usage is TRBJ2-7; D is undetermined. The germline V gene encodes CDR1 DFQATT and CDR2 SNEGSKA (reference sequence). The CDR3 is 9 residues long.

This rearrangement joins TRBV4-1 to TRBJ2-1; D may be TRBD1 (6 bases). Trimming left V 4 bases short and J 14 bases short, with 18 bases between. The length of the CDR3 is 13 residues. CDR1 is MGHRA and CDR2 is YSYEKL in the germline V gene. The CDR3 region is CASSLQTGLKEFF. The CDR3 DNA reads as TGCGCCAGCAGCCTACAGACAGGTTTAAAGGAGTTCTTC.

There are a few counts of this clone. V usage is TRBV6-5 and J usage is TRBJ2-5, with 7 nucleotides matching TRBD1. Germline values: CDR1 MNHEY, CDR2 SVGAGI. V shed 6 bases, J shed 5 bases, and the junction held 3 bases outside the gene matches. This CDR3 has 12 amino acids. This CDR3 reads CASSRGWETQYF. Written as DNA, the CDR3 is TGTGCCAGCAGCAGGGGGTGGGAGACCCAGTACTTC.

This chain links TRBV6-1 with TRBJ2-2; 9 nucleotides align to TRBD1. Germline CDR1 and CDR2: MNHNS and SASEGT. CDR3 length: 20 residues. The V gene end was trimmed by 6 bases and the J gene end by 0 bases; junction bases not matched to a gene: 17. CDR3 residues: CASSETGTGPYRPNTGELFF. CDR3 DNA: TGTGCCAGCAGCGAAACCGGGACAGGGCCCTATAGACCGAACACCGGGGAGCTGTTTTTT.

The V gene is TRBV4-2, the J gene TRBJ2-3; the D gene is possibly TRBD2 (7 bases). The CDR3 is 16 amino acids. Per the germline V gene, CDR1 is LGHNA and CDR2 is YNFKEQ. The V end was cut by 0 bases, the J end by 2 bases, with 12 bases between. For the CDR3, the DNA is TGTGCCAGCAGCCAAGATCTAGGGGGGGTCACAGATACGCAGTATTTT. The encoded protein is CASSQDLGGVTDTQYF.

CDR3 amino acids: CASSQALPQETQYF. DNA for the CDR3: TGTGCCAGCAGCCAAGCCCTCCCGCAAGAGACCCAGTACTTC. The V call is TRBV4-2, the J call TRBJ2-5; D is unclear. The CDR3 loop spans 14 amino acids. V lost 1 base and J lost 2, with 8 bases in between. Per the germline V gene, CDR1 is LGHNA and CDR2 is YNFKEQ.

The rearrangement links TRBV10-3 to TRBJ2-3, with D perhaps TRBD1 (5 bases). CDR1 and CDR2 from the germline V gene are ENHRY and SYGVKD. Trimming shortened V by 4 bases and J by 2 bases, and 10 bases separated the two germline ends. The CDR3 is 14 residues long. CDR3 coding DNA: TGTGCCATCAGTGGGGGCAGCGCCACAGATACGCAGTATTTT. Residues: CAISGGSATDTQYF.

The CDR3 nucleotides are TGTGCCAGCAGGAGCCCCGGGACAAACTATAATTCACCCCTCCACTTT. It codes for CASRSPGTNYNSPLHF. This chain uses TRBV2 with TRBJ1-6; D perhaps matches TRBD1 (6 bases). Germline CDR1 reads SNHLY; CDR2 reads FYNNEI. V lost 6 bases, J lost 3 bases, and 15 bases lay in between. The CDR3 spans 16 residues.

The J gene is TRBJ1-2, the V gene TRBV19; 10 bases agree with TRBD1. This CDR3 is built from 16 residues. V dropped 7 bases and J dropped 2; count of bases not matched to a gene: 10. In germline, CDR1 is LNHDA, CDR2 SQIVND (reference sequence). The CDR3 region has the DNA TGTGCCAGTAACCATCCGGACAGGGGGAAGAACTATGGCTACACCTTC. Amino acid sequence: CASNHPDRGKNYGYTF.

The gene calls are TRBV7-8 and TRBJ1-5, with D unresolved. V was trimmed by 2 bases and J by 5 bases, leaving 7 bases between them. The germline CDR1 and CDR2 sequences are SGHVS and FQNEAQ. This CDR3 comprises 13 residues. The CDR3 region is CASSLKGDQPQHF. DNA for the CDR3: TGTGCCAGCAGCTTAAAGGGAGATCAGCCCCAGCATTTT. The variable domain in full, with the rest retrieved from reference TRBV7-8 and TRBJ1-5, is GAGVSQSPRYKVAKRGQDVALRCDPISGHVSLFWYQQALGQGPEFLTYFQNEAQLDKSGLPSDRFFAERPEGSVSTLKIQRTQQEDSAVYLCASSLKGDQPQHFGDGTRLSIL.

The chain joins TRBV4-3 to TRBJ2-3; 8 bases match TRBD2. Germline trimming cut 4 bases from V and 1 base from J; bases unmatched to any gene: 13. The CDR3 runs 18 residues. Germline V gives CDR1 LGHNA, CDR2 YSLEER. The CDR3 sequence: CASSPQHPGLAGTDTQYF. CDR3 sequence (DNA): TGCGCCAGCAGCCCGCAACACCCAGGACTAGCCGGCACAGATACGCAGTATTTT.

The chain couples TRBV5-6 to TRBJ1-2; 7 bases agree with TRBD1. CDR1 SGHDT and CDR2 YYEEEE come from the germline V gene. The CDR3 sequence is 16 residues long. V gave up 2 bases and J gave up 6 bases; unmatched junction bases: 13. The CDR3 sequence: CASSFDFPSGGDGYTF. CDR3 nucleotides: TGTGCCAGCAGCTTTGATTTCCCATCAGGGGGAGATGGCTACACCTTC.

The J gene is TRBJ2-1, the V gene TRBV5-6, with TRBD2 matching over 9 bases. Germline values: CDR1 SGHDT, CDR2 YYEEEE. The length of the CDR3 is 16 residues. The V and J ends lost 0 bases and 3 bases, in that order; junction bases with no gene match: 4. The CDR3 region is CASSLDLAGYYNEQFF. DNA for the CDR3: TGTGCCAGCAGCTTGGATCTAGCGGGATACTACAATGAGCAGTTCTTC.

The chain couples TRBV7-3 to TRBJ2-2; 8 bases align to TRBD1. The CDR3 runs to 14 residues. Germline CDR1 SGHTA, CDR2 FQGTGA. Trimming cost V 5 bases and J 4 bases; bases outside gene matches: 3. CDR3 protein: CASSTGTGTGELFF. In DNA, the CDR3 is TGTGCCAGCAGCACCGGGACAGGCACCGGGGAGCTGTTTTTT.